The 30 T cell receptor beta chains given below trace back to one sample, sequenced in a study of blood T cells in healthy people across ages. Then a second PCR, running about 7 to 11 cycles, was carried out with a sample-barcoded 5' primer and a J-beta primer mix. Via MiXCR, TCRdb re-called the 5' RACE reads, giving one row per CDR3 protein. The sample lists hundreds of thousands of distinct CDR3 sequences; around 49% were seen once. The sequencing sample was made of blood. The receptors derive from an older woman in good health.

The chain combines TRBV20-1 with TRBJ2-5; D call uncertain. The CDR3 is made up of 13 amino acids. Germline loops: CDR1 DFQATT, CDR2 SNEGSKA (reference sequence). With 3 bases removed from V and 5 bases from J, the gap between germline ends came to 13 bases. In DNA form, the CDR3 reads TGCAGTGCTAGTGGGCGTCGACGGGAGACCCAGTACTTC. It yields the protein CSASGRRRETQYF.

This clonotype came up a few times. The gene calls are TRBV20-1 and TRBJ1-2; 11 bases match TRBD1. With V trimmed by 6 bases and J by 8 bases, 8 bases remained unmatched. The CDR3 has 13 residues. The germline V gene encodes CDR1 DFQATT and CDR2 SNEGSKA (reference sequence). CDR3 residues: CSAQWTGGAGYTF. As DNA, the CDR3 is TGCAGTGCCCAGTGGACAGGGGGCGCGGGCTACACCTTC.

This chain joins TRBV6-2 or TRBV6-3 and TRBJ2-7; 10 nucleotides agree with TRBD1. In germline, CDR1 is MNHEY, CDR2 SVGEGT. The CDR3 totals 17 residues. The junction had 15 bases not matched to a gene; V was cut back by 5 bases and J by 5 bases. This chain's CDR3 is CASSTPTTGTGAHEQYF. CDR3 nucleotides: TGTGCCAGCAGTACTCCAACCACCGGGACAGGGGCCCACGAGCAGTACTTC.

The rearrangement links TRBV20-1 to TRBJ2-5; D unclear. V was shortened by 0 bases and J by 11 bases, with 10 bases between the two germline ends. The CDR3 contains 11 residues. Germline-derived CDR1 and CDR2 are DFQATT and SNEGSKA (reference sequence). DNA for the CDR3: TGCAGTGCTAGAGATCCTGCTGAGCAGTACTTC. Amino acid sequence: CSARDPAEQYF.

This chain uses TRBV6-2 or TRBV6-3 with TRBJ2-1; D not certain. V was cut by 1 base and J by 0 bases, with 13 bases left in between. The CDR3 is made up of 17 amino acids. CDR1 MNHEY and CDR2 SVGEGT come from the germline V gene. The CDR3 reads CASSYWSGFRSYNEQFF. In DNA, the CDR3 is TGTGCCAGCAGTTACTGGAGTGGCTTCCGCTCCTACAATGAGCAGTTCTTC.

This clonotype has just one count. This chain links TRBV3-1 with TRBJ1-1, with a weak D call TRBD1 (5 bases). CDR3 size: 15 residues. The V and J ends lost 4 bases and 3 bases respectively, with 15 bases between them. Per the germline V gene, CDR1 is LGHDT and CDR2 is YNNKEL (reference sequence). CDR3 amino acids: CASSPPSTVHTEAFF. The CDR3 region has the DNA TGTGCCAGCAGCCCGCCATCGACAGTCCACACTGAAGCTTTCTTT.

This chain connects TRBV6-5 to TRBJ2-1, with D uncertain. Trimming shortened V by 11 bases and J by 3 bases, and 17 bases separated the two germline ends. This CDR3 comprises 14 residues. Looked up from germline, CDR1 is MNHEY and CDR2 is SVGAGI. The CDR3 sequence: CAASSGAHYNEQFF. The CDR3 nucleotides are TGTGCCGCCTCCTCGGGCGCTCACTACAATGAGCAGTTCTTC.

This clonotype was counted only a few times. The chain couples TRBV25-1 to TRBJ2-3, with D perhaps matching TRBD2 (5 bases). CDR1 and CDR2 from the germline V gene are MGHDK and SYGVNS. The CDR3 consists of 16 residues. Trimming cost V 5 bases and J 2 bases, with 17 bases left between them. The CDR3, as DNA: TGTGCCAGCAGTACCCCAGCTAGCCCTCTCACAGATACGCAGTATTTT. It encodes CASSTPASPLTDTQYF.

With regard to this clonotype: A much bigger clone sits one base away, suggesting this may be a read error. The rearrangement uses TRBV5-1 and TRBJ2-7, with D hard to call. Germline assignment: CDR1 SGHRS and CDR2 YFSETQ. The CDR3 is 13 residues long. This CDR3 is CASSLGLNYEQNF. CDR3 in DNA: TGCGCCAGCAGCTTGGGACTTAACTACGAGCAGAACTTC.

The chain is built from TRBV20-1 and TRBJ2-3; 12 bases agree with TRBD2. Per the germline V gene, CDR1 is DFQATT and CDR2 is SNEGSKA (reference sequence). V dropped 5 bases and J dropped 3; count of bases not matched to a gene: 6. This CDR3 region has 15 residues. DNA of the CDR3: TGCAGTGCTCTAAAGACTAGCGGGAGAACAGATACGCAGTATTTT. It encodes CSALKTSGRTDTQYF.

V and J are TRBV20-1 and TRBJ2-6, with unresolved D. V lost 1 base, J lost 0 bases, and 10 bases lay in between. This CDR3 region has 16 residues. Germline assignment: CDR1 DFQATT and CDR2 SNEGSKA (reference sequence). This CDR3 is CSARAGRDSGANVLTF. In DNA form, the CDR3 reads TGCAGTGCTAGAGCTGGGCGTGACTCTGGGGCCAACGTCCTGACTTTC.

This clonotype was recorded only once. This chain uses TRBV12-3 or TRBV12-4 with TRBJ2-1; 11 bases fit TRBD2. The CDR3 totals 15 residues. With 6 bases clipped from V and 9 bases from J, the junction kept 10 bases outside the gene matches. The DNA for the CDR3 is TGTGCCAGCAGCCCGACTAGCGGGAAATCGGGTGAGCAGTTCTTC. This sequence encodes CASSPTSGKSGEQFF.

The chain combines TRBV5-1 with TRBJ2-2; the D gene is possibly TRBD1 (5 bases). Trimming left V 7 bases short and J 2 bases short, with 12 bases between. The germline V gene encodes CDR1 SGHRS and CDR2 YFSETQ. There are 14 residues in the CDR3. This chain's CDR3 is CASLVGPNTGELFF. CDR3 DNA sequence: TGCGCCAGCCTCGTGGGGCCCAACACCGGGGAGCTGTTTTTT.

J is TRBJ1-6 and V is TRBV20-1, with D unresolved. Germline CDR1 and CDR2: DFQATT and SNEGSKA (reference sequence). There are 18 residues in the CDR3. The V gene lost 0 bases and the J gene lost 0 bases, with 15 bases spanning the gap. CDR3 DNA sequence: TGCAGTGCTAGAGATGAGGCGAAAGGCCGCTCCTATAATTCACCCCTCCACTTT. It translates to CSARDEAKGRSYNSPLHF.

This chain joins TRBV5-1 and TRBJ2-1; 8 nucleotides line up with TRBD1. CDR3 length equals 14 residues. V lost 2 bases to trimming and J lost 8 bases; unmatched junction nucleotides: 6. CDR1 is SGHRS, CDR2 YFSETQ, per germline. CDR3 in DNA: TGCGCCAGCAGCTTCTTTCAGGGGGCAGATGAGCAGTTCTTC. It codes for CASSFFQGADEQFF.

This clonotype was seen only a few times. CDR3 amino acids: CASSLDAGMNTEAFF. CDR3 in DNA: TGTGCCAGCAGCTTAGATGCAGGAATGAACACTGAAGCTTTCTTT. V usage is TRBV7-2 and J usage is TRBJ1-1, with D unresolved. The CDR3 loop spans 15 amino acids. Germline V gene lookup returns CDR1 SGHTA and CDR2 FQGNSA. Trimming took 1 base from V and 0 from J, leaving 9 bases between them.

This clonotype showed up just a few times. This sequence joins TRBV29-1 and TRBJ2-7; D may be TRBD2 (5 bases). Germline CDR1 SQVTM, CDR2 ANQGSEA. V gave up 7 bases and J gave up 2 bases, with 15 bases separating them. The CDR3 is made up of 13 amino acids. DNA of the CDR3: TGCAGCGATCCTCAGCGGTCACCCTACGAGCAGTACTTC. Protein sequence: CSDPQRSPYEQYF.

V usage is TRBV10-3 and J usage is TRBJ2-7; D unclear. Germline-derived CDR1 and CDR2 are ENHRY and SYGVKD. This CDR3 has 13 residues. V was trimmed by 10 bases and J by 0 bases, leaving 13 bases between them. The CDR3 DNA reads TGTGCCACCGCAGCAGTAAGCTCCTACGAGCAGTACTTC. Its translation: CATAAVSSYEQYF.

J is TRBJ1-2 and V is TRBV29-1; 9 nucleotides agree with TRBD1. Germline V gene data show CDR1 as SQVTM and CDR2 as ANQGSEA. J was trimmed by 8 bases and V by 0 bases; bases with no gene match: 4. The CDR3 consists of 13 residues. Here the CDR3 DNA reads TGCAGCGTTGAAGAATGGACAGGGGACGGCTACACCTTC. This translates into CSVEEWTGDGYTF.

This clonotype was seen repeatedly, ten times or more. CDR3 in DNA: TGTGCCAGCAGCTGGGGTAGCGGGAGGAGTGAGCAGTTCTTC. Its translation: CASSWGSGRSEQFF. V is TRBV11-2 and J is TRBJ2-1, with TRBD2 matching 10 bases. The CDR3 is made up of 14 amino acids. Germline V CDR1 and CDR2: SGHAT, FQNNGV. The V and J ends lost 4 bases and 9 bases, in that order; junction bases with no gene match: 6.

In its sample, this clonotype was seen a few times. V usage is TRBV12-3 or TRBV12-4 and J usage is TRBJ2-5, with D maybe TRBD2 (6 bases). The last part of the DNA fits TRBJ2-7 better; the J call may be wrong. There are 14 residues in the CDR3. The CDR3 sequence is CASSLIYVGGEQYF. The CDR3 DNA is TGTGCCAGCAGTTTAATTTATGTGGGGGGCGAGCAGTACTTC.

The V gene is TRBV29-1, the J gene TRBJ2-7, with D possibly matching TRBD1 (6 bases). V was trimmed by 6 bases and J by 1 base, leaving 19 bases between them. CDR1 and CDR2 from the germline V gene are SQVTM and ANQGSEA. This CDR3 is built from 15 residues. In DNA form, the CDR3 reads TGCAGCGTACTAAAACTCCGGGACACTTCCTACGAGCAGTACTTC. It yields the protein CSVLKLRDTSYEQYF.

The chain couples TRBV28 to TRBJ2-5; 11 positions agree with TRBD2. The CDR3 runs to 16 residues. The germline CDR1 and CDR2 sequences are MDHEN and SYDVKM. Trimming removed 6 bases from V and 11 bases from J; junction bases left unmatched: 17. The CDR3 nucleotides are TGTGCCAGCAGCCCCGTCAGACTAGCGGGAAACAATGAGCAGTACTTC. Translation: CASSPVRLAGNNEQYF.

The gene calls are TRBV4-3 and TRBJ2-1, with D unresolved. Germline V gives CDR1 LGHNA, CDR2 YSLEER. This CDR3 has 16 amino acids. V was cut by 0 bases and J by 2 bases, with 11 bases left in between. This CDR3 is CASSQDTDRPYNEQFF. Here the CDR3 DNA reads TGCGCCAGCAGCCAAGATACGGACCGACCCTACAATGAGCAGTTCTTC.

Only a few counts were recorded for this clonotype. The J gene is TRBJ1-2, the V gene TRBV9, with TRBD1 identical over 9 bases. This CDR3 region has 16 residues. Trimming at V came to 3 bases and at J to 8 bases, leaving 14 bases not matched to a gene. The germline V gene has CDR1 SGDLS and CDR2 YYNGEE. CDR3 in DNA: TGTGCCAGCAGCGCAGATGGAACCGGGACAGGGAACGGCTACACCTTC. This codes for CASSADGTGTGNGYTF.

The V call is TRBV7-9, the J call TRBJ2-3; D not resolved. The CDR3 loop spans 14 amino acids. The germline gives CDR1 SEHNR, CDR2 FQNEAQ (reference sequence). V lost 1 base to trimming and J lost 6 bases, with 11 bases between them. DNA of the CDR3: TGTGCCAGCAGCTTAGGGGAATTAGGGGATACGCAGTATTTT. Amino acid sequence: CASSLGELGDTQYF.

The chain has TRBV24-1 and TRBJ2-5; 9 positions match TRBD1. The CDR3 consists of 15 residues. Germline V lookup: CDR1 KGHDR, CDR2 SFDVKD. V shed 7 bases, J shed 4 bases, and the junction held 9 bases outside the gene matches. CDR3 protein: CATSLTGGKVETQYF. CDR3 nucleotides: TGTGCCACCAGCTTGACAGGGGGAAAAGTAGAGACCCAGTACTTC.

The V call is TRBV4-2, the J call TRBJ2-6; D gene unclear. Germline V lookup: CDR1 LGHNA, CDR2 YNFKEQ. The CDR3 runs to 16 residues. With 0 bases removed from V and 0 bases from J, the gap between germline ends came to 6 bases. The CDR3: CASSQEEASGANVLTF. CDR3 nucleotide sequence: TGTGCCAGCAGCCAAGAGGAAGCCTCTGGGGCCAACGTCCTGACTTTC.

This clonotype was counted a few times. In DNA form, the CDR3 reads TGTGCCTCAGGGGGACAATTAGACTACGAGCAGTACTTC. It is translated as CASGGQLDYEQYF. This rearrangement joins TRBV10-3 to TRBJ2-7, with TRBD1 identical over 7 bases. Germline loops: CDR1 ENHRY, CDR2 SYGVKD. V lost 11 bases to trimming and J lost 3 bases; unmatched junction nucleotides: 10. The CDR3 is made up of 13 amino acids.

The CDR3 loop is CASSADRGLADRSEETQYF. DNA of the CDR3: TGTGCCAGCAGCGCCGACCGGGGACTAGCGGACCGGAGTGAAGAGACCCAGTACTTC. The J gene is TRBJ2-5, the V gene TRBV7-2; TRBD2 aligns across 11 bases. With V trimmed by 5 bases and J by 3 bases, 17 bases remained unmatched. There are 19 residues in the CDR3. The germline gives CDR1 SGHTA, CDR2 FQGNSA. The whole variable domain, filled in from reference TRBV7-2 and TRBJ2-5, reads GAGVSQSPSNKVTEKGKDVELRCDPISGHTALYWYRQSLGQGLEFLIYFQGNSAPDKSGLPSDRFSAERTGGSVSTLTIQRTQQEDSAVYLCASSADRGLADRSEETQYFGPGTRLLVL.